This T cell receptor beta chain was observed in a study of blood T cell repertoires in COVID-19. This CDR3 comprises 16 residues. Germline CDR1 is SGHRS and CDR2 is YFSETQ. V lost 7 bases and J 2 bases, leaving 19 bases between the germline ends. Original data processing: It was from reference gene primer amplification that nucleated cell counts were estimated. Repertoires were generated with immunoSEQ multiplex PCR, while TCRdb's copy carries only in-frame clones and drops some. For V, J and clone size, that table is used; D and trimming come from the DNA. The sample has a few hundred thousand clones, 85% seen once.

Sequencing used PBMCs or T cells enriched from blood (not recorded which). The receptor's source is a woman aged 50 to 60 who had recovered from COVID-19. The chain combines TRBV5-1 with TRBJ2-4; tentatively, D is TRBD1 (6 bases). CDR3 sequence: CASCPGAGETKNIQYF. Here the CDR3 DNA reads TGCGCCAGCTGCCCCGGGGCAGGGGAGACCAAAAACATTCAGTACTTC.